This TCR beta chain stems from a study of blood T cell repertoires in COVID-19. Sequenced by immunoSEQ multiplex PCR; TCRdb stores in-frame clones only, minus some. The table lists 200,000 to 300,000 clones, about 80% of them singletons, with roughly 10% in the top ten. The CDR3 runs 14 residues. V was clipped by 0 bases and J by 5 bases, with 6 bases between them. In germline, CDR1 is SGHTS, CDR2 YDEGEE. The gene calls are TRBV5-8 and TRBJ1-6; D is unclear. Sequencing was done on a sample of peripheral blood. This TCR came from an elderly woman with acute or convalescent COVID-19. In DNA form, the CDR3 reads TGTGCCAGCAGCTTGGTACAGCATAATTCACCCCTCCACTTT. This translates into CASSLVQHNSPLHF. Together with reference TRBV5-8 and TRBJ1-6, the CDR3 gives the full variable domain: EAGVTQSPTHLIKTRGQQATLRCSPISGHTSVYWYQQALGLGLQFLLWYDEGEERNRGNFPPRFSGRQFPNYSSELNVNALELEDSALYLCASSLVQHNSPLHFGNGTRLTVT.